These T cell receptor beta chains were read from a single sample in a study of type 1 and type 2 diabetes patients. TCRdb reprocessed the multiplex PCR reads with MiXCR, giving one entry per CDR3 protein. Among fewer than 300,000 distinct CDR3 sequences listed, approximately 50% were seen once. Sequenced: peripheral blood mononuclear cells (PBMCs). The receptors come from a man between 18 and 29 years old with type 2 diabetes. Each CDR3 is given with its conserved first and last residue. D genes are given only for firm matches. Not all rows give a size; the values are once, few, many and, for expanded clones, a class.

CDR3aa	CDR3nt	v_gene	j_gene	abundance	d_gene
CASRGLAGGPGTDTQYF	TGTGCCAGCAGGGGACTAGCGGGAGGGCCTGGTACAGATACGCAGTATTTT	TRBV12-3/TRBV12-4	TRBJ2-3	few	TRBD2
CASSSEATLNYGYTF	TGTGCCAGCAGTTCTGAAGCTACTCTTAACTATGGCTACACCTTC	TRBV7-6	TRBJ1-2	.	.
CATSDLTGLDGETQYF	TGTGCCACCAGTGATTTAACAGGCCTGGACGGGGAGACCCAGTACTTC	TRBV24-1	TRBJ2-5	.	.
CASRRAGGPPYEQYF	TGTGCCAGCAGGCGAGCGGGAGGGCCTCCTTACGAGCAGTACTTC	TRBV12-3/TRBV12-4	TRBJ2-7	few	TRBD2
CACRLLGYTF	TGTGCCTGTCGACTTTTGGGCTACACCTTC	TRBV30	TRBJ1-2	.	.
CASSPPNLNNEKLFF	TGTGCCAGCAGCCCACCCAATCTAAATAATGAAAAACTGTTTTTT	TRBV7-8	TRBJ1-4	.	.
CASNLIQGASYEQYF	TGTGCCAGCAACCTTATCCAGGGGGCCTCCTACGAGCAGTACTTC	TRBV7-2	TRBJ2-7	.	TRBD1
CAWQWGEETQYF	TGTGCCTGGCAGTGGGGTGAAGAGACCCAGTACTTC	TRBV30	TRBJ2-5	many	.
CSAVGQRGRETQYF	TGCAGCGCCGTGGGCCAGAGGGGGCGGGAGACCCAGTACTTC	TRBV29-1	TRBJ2-5	.	TRBD1
CAISEPTGGGNQPQHF	TGTGCCATCAGTGAACCGACAGGGGGAGGCAATCAGCCCCAGCATTTT	TRBV10-3	TRBJ1-5	few	TRBD1
CSVSSWTENYGYTF	TGCAGCGTTTCGTCCTGGACAGAAAACTATGGCTACACCTTC	TRBV29-1	TRBJ1-2	.	.
CASRGWEQYF	TGTGCCAGCAGGGGCTGGGAGCAGTACTTC	TRBV2	TRBJ2-7	few	.
CASSFLAGSNNEQFF	TGTGCCAGCAGCTTTCTAGCGGGGAGCAACAATGAGCAGTTCTTC	TRBV6-5	TRBJ2-1	few	TRBD2
CATSRGNRGSDTQYF	TGTGCCACCAGCAGAGGGAACAGGGGTTCGGATACGCAGTATTTT	TRBV15	TRBJ2-3	few	TRBD1
CASSGQGNYEQYF	TGCGCCAGCAGCGGACAGGGGAACTACGAGCAGTACTTC	TRBV5-1	TRBJ2-7	.	TRBD1
CAISAGTNYEQYF	TGTGCCATCAGTGCCGGGACTAACTACGAGCAGTACTTC	TRBV10-3	TRBJ2-7	once	TRBD2
CASSSQETLYF	TGTGCCAGCAGCTCGCAAGAGACCCTGTACTTC	TRBV2	TRBJ2-5	.	.
CASSKWSEGYTF	TGTGCCAGTAGTAAGTGGTCTGAGGGCTACACCTTC	TRBV19	TRBJ1-2	.	.
CSVEAGQGRYEQYF	TGCAGCGTCGAAGCTGGACAGGGTCGCTACGAGCAGTACTTC	TRBV29-1	TRBJ2-7	few	TRBD1
CARWNRGDRGPFPYGYTF	TGTGCCAGATGGAACCGTGGGGACAGGGGGCCCTTTCCCTATGGCTACACCTTC	TRBV6-5	TRBJ1-2	few	TRBD1
CASSTETSGSGELFF	TGTGCCAGCAGCACGGAGACTAGCGGTTCCGGGGAGCTGTTTTTT	TRBV7-8	TRBJ2-2	.	TRBD2
CASQKTGGSVDTEAFF	TGTGCCAGTCAGAAAACAGGGGGCTCCGTGGACACTGAAGCTTTCTTT	TRBV19	TRBJ1-1	few	TRBD1
CAWSAINRGGVYGYTF	TGTGCCTGGAGTGCCATAAACAGGGGCGGCGTTTATGGCTACACCTTC	TRBV30	TRBJ1-2	.	TRBD1
CASSPEAIATQYF	TGTGCCAGCAGCCCCGAGGCCATCGCCACCCAGTACTTC	TRBV7-8	TRBJ2-5	many	.
CSARRTSGVRDTQYF	TGCAGTGCTAGGCGGACTAGCGGGGTCCGGGATACGCAGTATTTT	TRBV20-1	TRBJ2-3	.	TRBD2
CASSILRQGQETQYF	TGTGCCAGTAGTATACTCCGACAGGGACAAGAGACCCAGTACTTC	TRBV19	TRBJ2-5	few	TRBD1
CASRGLISSYEQYF	TGTGCCAGCAGGGGACTCATTAGCTCCTACGAGCAGTACTTC	TRBV2	TRBJ2-7	few	.
CASSYSITSYNSPLHF	TGTGCCAGCAGCTATTCCATCACCTCCTATAATTCACCCCTCCACTTT	TRBV6-1	TRBJ1-6	.	.
CASSPRTGGMETQYF	TGTGCCAGTAGTCCTCGGACAGGGGGCATGGAGACCCAGTACTTC	TRBV19	TRBJ2-5	.	TRBD1
CASSHLGVQPQHF	TGTGCCAGCAGCCACCTCGGAGTTCAGCCCCAGCATTTT	TRBV7-8	TRBJ1-5	few	.
CASSWEQGAETQYF	TGTGCCAGCAGTTGGGAACAGGGGGCGGAGACCCAGTACTTC	TRBV7-2	TRBJ2-5	.	TRBD1
CASSHRGAWTNTGELFF	TGTGCCAGCAGCCACCGCGGGGCGTGGACGAACACCGGGGAGCTGTTTTTT	TRBV7-8	TRBJ2-2	.	.
CASSLPGVADTQYF	TGTGCCAGCAGCTTACCGGGGGTTGCAGATACGCAGTATTTT	TRBV7-6	TRBJ2-3	few	.
CASSLGSVGISLFRQPQHF	TGTGCCAGCAGTTTAGGATCGGTAGGGATTTCGTTGTTTCGTCAGCCCCAGCATTTT	TRBV12-3/TRBV12-4	TRBJ1-5	.	.
CASSGNRGQTDTQYF	TGTGCCAGCAGTGGTAACAGGGGTCAGACAGATACGCAGTATTTT	TRBV7-8	TRBJ2-3	.	TRBD1
CASRELDISETQYF	TGTGCCAGCAGAGAACTGGACATCTCAGAGACCCAGTACTTC	TRBV2	TRBJ2-5	.	.
CASSRPGLAGARSRNTGELFF	TGTGCCAGCAGCCGACCGGGACTAGCGGGAGCCAGATCGAGGAACACCGGGGAGCTGTTTTTT	TRBV7-8	TRBJ2-2	.	TRBD2
CASAPSARTIDEQFF	TGTGCCAGTGCCCCGTCAGCGAGAACTATCGACGAGCAGTTCTTC	TRBV19	TRBJ2-1	.	.
CASSLLTGTNSPLHF	TGTGCCAGCAGCCTACTGACAGGGACCAATTCACCCCTCCACTTT	TRBV11-1	TRBJ1-6	few	TRBD1
CASSEGPTRGAETQYF	TGTGCCAGCAGCGAAGGCCCGACCCGGGGGGCAGAGACCCAGTACTTC	TRBV9	TRBJ2-5	.	.
CASSPQGISGSSYNEQFF	TGTGCCAGCAGCCCCCAGGGAATTAGCGGGAGCTCCTACAATGAGCAGTTCTTC	TRBV7-2	TRBJ2-1	few	TRBD2
CASSWKAGGPGYEQYF	TGTGCCAGCAGTTGGAAAGCGGGAGGGCCAGGTTACGAGCAGTACTTC	TRBV28	TRBJ2-7	.	TRBD2
CASSIFQTSYEQYF	TGTGCCAGTAGTATCTTCCAGACCTCCTACGAGCAGTACTTC	TRBV19	TRBJ2-7	few	.
CASSWDRGHEQFF	TGTGCCAGCAGCTGGGACAGGGGGCATGAGCAGTTCTTC	TRBV7-9	TRBJ2-1	few	TRBD1
CASTGDRSSYEQCF	TGTGCCAGCACTGGTGACAGGAGCTCCTACGAGCAGTGCTTC	TRBV6-5	TRBJ2-7	once	.
CASSITPLRGAEGYTF	TGTGCCAGTAGTATAACCCCCTTGAGAGGGGCAGAAGGCTACACCTTC	TRBV19	TRBJ1-2	.	.
CASNGLAGGADTQYF	TGTGCCAGCAACGGACTAGCGGGAGGGGCAGATACGCAGTATTTT	TRBV7-2	TRBJ2-3	.	TRBD2
CASRLTDSYEQYF	TGTGCCAGCAGATTGACAGATTCCTACGAGCAGTACTTC	TRBV6-5	TRBJ2-7	.	.
CASRGTALNTEAFF	TGTGCCAGCAGGGGGACAGCTCTGAACACTGAAGCTTTCTTT	TRBV12-3/TRBV12-4	TRBJ1-1	few	TRBD1
CASSSGGAEQYF	TGTGCCAGTAGTTCTGGGGGAGCCGAGCAGTACTTC	TRBV19	TRBJ2-7	.	.
CASSRDTTYEQYF	TGTGCCAGTAGCCGGGACACCACCTACGAGCAGTACTTC	TRBV19	TRBJ2-7	many	.
CASGAPYNSPLHF	TGTGCCAGCGGGGCCCCCTATAATTCACCCCTCCACTTT	TRBV7-2	TRBJ1-6	.	.